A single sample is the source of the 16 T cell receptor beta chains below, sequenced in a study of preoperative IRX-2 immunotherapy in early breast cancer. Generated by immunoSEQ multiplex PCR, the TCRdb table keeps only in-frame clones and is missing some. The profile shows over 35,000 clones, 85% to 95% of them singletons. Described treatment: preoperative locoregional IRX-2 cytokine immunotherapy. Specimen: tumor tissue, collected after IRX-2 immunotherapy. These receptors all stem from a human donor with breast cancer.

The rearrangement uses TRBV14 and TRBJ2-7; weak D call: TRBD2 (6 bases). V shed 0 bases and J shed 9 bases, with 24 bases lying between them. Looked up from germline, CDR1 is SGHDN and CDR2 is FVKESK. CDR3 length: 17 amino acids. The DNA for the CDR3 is TGTGCCAGCAGCCAAGATAGCGGAAGGGGCCAAGCACGGGGGCAGTACTTC. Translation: CASSQDSGRGQARGQYF.

CDR3 in amino acids: CASSNFQQGRTEAFF. Here the CDR3 DNA reads TGTGCCAGCAGTAACTTTCAACAGGGTCGGACTGAAGCTTTCTTT. V gene TRBV28 combines with J gene TRBJ1-1, with D perhaps matching TRBD1 (6 bases). Germline CDR1 MDHEN, CDR2 SYDVKM. The CDR3 runs 15 residues. V dropped 5 bases and J dropped 5 bases, with 18 bases sitting between them.

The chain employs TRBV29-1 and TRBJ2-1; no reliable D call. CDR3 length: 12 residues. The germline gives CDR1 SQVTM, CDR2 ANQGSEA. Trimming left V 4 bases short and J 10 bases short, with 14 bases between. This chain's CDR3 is CSVAQSHWEQFF. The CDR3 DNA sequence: TGCAGCGTTGCCCAGAGCCATTGGGAGCAGTTCTTC.

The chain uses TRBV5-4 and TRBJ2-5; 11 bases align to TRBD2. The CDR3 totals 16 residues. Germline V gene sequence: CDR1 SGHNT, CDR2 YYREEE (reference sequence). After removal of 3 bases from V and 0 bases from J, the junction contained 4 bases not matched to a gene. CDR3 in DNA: TGTGCCAGCAGCTCCCTAGCGGGGGGCGACCAAGAGACCCAGTACTTC. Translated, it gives CASSSLAGGDQETQYF.

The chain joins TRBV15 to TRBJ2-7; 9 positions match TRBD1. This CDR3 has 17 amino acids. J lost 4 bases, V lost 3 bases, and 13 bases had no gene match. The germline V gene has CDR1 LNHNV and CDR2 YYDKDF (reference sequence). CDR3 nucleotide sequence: TGTGCCACCAGCAGCCTAGATGGACAGGGGAGTATGTACGAGCAGTACTTC. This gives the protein CATSSLDGQGSMYEQYF.

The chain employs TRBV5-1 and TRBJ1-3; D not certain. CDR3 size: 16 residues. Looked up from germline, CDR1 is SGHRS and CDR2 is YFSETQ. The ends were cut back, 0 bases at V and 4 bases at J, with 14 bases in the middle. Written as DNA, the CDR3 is TGCGCCAGCAGCTTGGATAGATCGGGTGCAGGAAACACCATATATTTT. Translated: CASSLDRSGAGNTIYF.

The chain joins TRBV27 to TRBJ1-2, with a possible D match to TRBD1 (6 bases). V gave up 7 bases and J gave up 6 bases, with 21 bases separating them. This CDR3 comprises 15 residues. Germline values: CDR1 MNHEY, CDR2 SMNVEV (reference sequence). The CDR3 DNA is TGTGCCAGCACCCCGGCGGTCGGGGGCTGGAATGGCTACACCTTC. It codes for CASTPAVGGWNGYTF.

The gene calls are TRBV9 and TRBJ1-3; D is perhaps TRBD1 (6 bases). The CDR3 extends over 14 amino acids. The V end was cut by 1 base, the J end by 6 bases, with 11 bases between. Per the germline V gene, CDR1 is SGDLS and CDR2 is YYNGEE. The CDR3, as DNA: TGTGCCAGCAGCGTATGGGGGACAAAAAACACCATATATTTT. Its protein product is CASSVWGTKNTIYF.

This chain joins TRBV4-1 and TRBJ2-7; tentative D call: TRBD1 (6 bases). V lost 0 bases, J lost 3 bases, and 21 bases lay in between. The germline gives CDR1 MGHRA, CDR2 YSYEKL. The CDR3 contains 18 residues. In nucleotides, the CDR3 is TGCGCCAGCAGCCAAGACCCTTACCTCGGACAGAAATTCTACGAGCAGTACTTC. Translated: CASSQDPYLGQKFYEQYF.

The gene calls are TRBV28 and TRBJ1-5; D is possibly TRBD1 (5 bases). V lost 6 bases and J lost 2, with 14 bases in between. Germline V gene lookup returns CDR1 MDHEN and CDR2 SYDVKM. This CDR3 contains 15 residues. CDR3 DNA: TGTGCCAGCAGATCGGGGGGAACGGGCAATCAGCCCCAGCATTTT. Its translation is CASRSGGTGNQPQHF.

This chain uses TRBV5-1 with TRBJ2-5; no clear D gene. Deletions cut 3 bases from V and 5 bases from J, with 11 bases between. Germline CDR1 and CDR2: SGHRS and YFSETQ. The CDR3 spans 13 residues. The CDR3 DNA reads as TGCGCCAGCAGCTCTGGTCCCAGGGAGACCCAGTACTTC. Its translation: CASSSGPRETQYF.

CDR3 residues: CSVEPRVTDTQYF. The CDR3 DNA follows: TGCAGCGTTGAACCCAGGGTAACGGATACGCAGTATTTT. The chain employs TRBV29-1 and TRBJ2-3; weak D call: TRBD1 (5 bases). Germline V gene data show CDR1 as SQVTM and CDR2 as ANQGSEA. The CDR3 length is 13 residues. V lost 2 bases, J lost 6 bases, and 12 bases lay in between.

This CDR3 reads CASSTTLAGVSEQFF. The CDR3 nucleotides are TGTGCCAGTAGTACGACATTAGCGGGAGTGAGTGAGCAGTTCTTC. The V gene is TRBV19, the J gene TRBJ2-1; 9 bases align to TRBD2. After removal of 4 bases from V and 9 bases from J, the junction contained 10 bases not matched to a gene. The CDR3 extends over 15 amino acids. Per the germline V gene, CDR1 is LNHDA and CDR2 is SQIVND (reference sequence). Looking up the rest from reference TRBV19 and TRBJ2-1 gives the full variable domain: DGGITQSPKYLFRKEGQNVTLSCEQNLNHDAMYWYRQDPGQGLRLIYYSQIVNDFQKGDIAEGYSVSREKKESFPLTVTSAQKNPTAFYLCASSTTLAGVSEQFFGPGTRLTVL.

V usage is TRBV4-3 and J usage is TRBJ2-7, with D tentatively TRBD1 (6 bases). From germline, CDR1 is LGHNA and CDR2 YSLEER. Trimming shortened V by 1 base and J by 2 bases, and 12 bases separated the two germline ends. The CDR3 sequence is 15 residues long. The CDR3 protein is CASSQGSGDTYEQYF. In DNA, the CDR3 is TGCGCCAGCAGCCAAGGATCCGGGGACACCTACGAGCAGTACTTC.

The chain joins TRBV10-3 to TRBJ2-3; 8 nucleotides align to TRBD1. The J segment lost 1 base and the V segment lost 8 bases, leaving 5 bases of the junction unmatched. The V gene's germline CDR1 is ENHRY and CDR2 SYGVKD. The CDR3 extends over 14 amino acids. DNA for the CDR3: TGTGCCATCCGTGTGACAGGGGGCACAGATACGCAGTATTTT. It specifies CAIRVTGGTDTQYF.

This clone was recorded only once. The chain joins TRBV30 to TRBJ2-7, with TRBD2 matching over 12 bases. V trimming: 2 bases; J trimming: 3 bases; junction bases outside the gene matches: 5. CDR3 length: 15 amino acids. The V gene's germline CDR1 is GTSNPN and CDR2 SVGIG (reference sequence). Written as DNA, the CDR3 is TGTGCCTGGAGTACCACTAGCGGGGGGTACTACGAGCAGTACTTC. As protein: CAWSTTSGGYYEQYF. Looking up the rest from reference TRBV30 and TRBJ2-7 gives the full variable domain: SQTIHQWPATLVQPVGSPLSLECTVEGTSNPNLYWYRQAAGRGLQLLFYSVGIGQISSEVPQNLSASRPQDRQFILSSKKLLLSDSGFYLCAWSTTSGGYYEQYFGPGTRLTVT.